These 5 T cell receptor beta chains share one sample of origin, sequenced in a study of blood T cell repertoires in COVID-19. Repertoires were generated with immunoSEQ multiplex PCR, while TCRdb's copy carries only in-frame clones and drops some. The profile covers 140,000 to 150,000 clones, with about four fifths appearing a single time and roughly 8.4% taken by the ten largest. Sequenced material: peripheral blood. These receptors were collected from a human donor with acute or convalescent COVID-19. The donor label of this sample is uncertain.

This clone was found once. V gene TRBV6-6 combines with J gene TRBJ1-1; D might be TRBD1 (5 bases). Germline V gene data show CDR1 as MNHNY and CDR2 as SVGAGI (reference sequence). V lost 3 bases and J lost 1, with 15 bases in between. The length of the CDR3 is 16 residues. The CDR3 DNA is TGTGCCAGCAGTTATAGAAGTCCAGGGAAGAACACTGAAGCTTTCTTT. Translated: CASSYRSPGKNTEAFF.

This clone was seen a handful of times. DNA of the CDR3: TGTGCCAGCTCCCCAGACAGGGGTAGAGGAGAAAAACTGTTTTTT. Protein product: CASSPDRGRGEKLFF. This chain links TRBV18 with TRBJ1-4, with 8 bases identical to TRBD1. Per the germline V gene, CDR1 is KGHSH and CDR2 is LQKENI. The CDR3 length is 15 residues. J gave up 8 bases and V 6 bases, and 11 bases lay outside the gene matches.

This chain links TRBV29-1 with TRBJ2-1, with 9 bases lining up with TRBD2. V dropped 4 bases and J dropped 3; count of bases not matched to a gene: 4. Germline-derived CDR1 and CDR2 are SQVTM and ANQGSEA. This CDR3 contains 14 residues. CDR3 region: CSVVLAGFYNEQFF. The CDR3 DNA reads TGCAGCGTTGTCCTAGCGGGGTTCTACAATGAGCAGTTCTTC.

The chain joins TRBV5-4 to TRBJ2-2, with 11 bases identical to TRBD1. The CDR3 is 16 amino acids. The germline V gene encodes CDR1 SGHNT and CDR2 YYREEE (reference sequence). The ends lost 4 bases at V and 1 base at J; junction bases unmatched: 3. CDR3 bases: TGTGCCAGCAGCCATGGGACAGGGGGGAACACCGGGGAGCTGTTTTTT. Translating it yields CASSHGTGGNTGELFF.

V usage is TRBV27 and J usage is TRBJ2-7; the match to TRBD1 covers 7 bases. Germline lookup yields CDR1 MNHEY and CDR2 SMNVEV (reference sequence). The CDR3 extends over 15 amino acids. Trimming at V came to 6 bases and at J to 0 bases, leaving 8 bases not matched to a gene. The DNA for the CDR3 is TGTGCCAGCAGCCTACAGGGGTCATTCTCCTACGAGCAGTACTTC. Encoded protein: CASSLQGSFSYEQYF.